This TCR beta chain was observed in a study of blood T cell repertoires in COVID-19. In the study overall: Samples taken during acute and convalescent COVID-19 were collected in the United States, Italy and Spain. PBMCs, B-cell-depleted T cells, or T cells were the source of the cDNA or gDNA that made up the material.

As originally analysed: Using reference gene primer amplification, nucleated cell counts were estimated. Sequencing was performed with immunoSEQ multiplex PCR; in TCRdb, only in-frame clones are kept and a portion is missing. That table is the source of V, J and clone size, and D and trimming were worked out from the DNA. The data show approximately 150,000 clones, about 90% seen once. This clone was observed once. Germline lookup yields CDR1 LGHDT and CDR2 YNNKEL (reference sequence). Trimming removed 4 bases from V and 0 bases from J; junction bases left unmatched: 2. This CDR3 comprises 16 residues.

What was sequenced was peripheral blood. The receptor comes from a man between 50 and 59 years old who had recovered from COVID-19. The gene calls are TRBV3-1 (or the pseudogene TRBV3-2) and TRBJ2-3; 12 nucleotides align to TRBD2. The CDR3: CASSLGLAGSTDTQYF. The CDR3 nucleotides are TGTGCCAGCAGCCTCGGACTAGCGGGGAGCACAGATACGCAGTATTTT.